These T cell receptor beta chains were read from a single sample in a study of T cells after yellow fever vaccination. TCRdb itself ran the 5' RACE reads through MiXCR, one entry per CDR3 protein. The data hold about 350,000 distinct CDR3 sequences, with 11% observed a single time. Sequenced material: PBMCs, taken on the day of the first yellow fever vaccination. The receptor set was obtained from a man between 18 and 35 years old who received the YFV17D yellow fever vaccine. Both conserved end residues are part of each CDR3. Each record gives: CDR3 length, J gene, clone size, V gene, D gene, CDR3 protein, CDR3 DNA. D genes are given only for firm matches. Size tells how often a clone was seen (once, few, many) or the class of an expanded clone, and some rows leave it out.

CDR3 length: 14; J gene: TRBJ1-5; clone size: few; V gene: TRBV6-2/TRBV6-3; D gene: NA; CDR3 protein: CASEGLGSNQPQHF; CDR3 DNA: TGTGCCAGCGAGGGGTTGGGGAGCAATCAGCCCCAGCATTTT
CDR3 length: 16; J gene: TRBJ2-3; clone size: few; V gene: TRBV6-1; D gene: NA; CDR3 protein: CASSRPGALSTDTQYF; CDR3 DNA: TGTGCCAGCAGCCGCCCGGGGGCTCTGAGCACAGATACGCAGTATTTT
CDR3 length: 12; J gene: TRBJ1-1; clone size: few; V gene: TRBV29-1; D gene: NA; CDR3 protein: CSVEEGGTEAFF; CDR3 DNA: TGCAGCGTTGAAGAAGGGGGCACTGAAGCTTTCTTT
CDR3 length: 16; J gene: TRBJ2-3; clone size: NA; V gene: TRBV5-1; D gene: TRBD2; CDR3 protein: CASSLAGGAVTDTQYF; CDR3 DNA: TGCGCCAGCAGCTTGGCCGGGGGGGCCGTCACAGATACGCAGTATTTT
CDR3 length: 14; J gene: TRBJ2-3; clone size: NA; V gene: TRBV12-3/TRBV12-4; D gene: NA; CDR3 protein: CASRKAGSTDTQYF; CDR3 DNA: TGTGCCAGCAGGAAGGCGGGAAGCACAGATACGCAGTATTTT
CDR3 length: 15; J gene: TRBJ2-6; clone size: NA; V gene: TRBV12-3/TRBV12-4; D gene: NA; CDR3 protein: CASSLLARTGDVLTF; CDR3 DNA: TGTGCCAGCAGTTTATTAGCACGGACCGGGGACGTCCTGACTTTC
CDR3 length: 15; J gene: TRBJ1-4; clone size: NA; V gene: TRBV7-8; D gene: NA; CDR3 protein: CASSLASGGTEKLFF; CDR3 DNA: TGTGCCAGCAGCTTAGCGAGCGGGGGCACGGAAAAACTGTTTTTT
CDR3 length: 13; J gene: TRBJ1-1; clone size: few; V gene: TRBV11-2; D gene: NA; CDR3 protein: CASSTWLTDEAFF; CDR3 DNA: TGTGCCAGCAGCACTTGGCTGACCGATGAAGCTTTCTTT
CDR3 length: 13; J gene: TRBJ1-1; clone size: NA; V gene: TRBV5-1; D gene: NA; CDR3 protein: CASSLPGETEAFF; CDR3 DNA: TGCGCCAGCAGCTTGCCGGGAGAGACTGAAGCTTTCTTT
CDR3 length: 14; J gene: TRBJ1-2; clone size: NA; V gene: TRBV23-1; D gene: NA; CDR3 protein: CASSQSPGQSDYTF; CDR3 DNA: TGCGCCAGCAGTCAATCGCCCGGACAAAGTGACTACACCTTC
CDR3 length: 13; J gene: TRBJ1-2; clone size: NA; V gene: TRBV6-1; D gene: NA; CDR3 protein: CASRDGPNYGYTF; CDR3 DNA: TGTGCCAGCAGGGACGGGCCTAACTATGGCTACACCTTC
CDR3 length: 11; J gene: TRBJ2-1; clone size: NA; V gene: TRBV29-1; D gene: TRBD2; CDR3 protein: CSVGEGNEQFF; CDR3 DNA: TGCAGCGTTGGGGAGGGGAATGAGCAGTTCTTC
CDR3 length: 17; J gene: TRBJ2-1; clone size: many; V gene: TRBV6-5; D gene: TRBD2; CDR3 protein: CASSYSSWRGVYNEQFF; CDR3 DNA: TGTGCCAGCAGTTACTCGAGTTGGCGGGGGGTCTACAATGAGCAGTTCTTC
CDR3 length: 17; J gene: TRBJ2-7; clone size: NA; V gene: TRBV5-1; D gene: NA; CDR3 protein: CASSPSAGFSFSYEQYF; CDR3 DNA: TGCGCCAGCAGCCCGTCCGCGGGGTTTTCATTCTCCTACGAGCAGTACTTC
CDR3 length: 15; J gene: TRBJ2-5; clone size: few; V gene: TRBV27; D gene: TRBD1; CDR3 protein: CASSVGTGGDETQYF; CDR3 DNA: TGTGCCAGCAGTGTCGGGACAGGGGGTGACGAGACCCAGTACTTC
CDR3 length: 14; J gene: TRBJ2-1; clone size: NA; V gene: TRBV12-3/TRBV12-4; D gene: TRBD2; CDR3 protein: CASSLRGGPDEQFF; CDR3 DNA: TGTGCCAGCAGTCTGCGGGGGGGCCCTGATGAGCAGTTCTTC
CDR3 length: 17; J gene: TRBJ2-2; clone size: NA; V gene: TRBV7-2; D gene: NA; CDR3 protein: CASSLGRRSGNTGELFF; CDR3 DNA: TGTGCCAGCAGCTTAGGTCGTAGGTCAGGGAACACCGGGGAGCTGTTTTTT
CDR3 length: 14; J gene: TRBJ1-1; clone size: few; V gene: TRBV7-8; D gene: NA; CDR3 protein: CASSRTTSWTEAFF; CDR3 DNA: TGTGCCAGCAGCCGAACTACCTCTTGGACTGAAGCTTTCTTT
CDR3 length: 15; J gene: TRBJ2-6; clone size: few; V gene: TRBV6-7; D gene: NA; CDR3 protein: CASGGVGSGANVLTF; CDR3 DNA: TGTGCCAGCGGGGGAGTCGGCTCTGGGGCCAACGTCCTGACTTTC
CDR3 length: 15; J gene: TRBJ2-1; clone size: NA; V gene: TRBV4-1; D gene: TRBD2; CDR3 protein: CASSQGAGVDNEQFF; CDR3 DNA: TGCGCCAGCAGCCAAGGGGCGGGGGTTGACAATGAGCAGTTCTTC
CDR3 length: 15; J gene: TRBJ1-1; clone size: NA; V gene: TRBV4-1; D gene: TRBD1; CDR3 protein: CASSQPGTGNTEAFF; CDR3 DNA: TGCGCCAGCAGCCAACCCGGGACAGGCAACACTGAAGCTTTCTTT